The next 28 T cell receptor beta chains were all read from a single sample in a study of naive CD8 T cells in extremely preterm neonates (dated by TCRdb to about 2017). The method behind the library was the immunoSEQ multiplex PCR assay. TCRdb's version of the immuneACCESS table is confined to in-frame rearrangements and falls short of the full clone set. An unresolved V gene accounts for under half of the shortfall where checked; the remainder is of unknown origin. The sample contains roughly 5,500 clones, nearly 98% of them found a single time. The biggest ten clones account for 0.65% to 0.95% of the sample. Material for sequencing was naive CD8+ T cells from blood. These receptors were obtained from a human donor in good health.

The gene calls are TRBV4-1 and TRBJ1-2; no firm D call. V lost 4 bases to trimming and J lost 7 bases, with 16 bases between them. Per the germline V gene, CDR1 is MGHRA and CDR2 is YSYEKL. The CDR3 spans 14 residues. CDR3 in amino acids: CASSPTSQFSGYTF. The CDR3 coding sequence is TGCGCCAGCAGCCCCACCTCCCAGTTTTCTGGCTACACCTTC.

The chain links TRBV27 to TRBJ2-7; 9 nucleotides match TRBD1. V gave up 5 bases and J gave up 6 bases; unmatched junction bases: 8. Germline V gene lookup returns CDR1 MNHEY and CDR2 SMNVEV (reference sequence). This CDR3 has 14 residues. This CDR3 reads CASSPRDRVREQYF. CDR3 DNA: TGTGCCAGCAGTCCTCGGGACAGGGTGCGCGAGCAGTACTTC.

The chain employs TRBV6-1 and TRBJ1-2, with unresolved D. Germline V CDR1 and CDR2: MNHNS, SASEGT. V shed 7 bases and J shed 2 bases, with 11 bases lying between them. CDR3 length equals 13 residues. The CDR3 loop reads CASIDDKNYGYTF. The CDR3 DNA reads TGTGCCAGCATTGACGACAAGAACTATGGCTACACCTTC.

This rearrangement joins TRBV5-6 to TRBJ2-7, with D tentatively TRBD1 (5 bases). This CDR3 is built from 17 residues. Germline V CDR1 and CDR2: SGHDT, YYEEEE. Trimming pared 2 bases from V and 6 bases from J, leaving 24 bases between. The CDR3 DNA reads as TGTGCCAGCAGCTTATCCCGAAGTGGGGCCGACCTGGGCGAGCAGTACTTC. Protein: CASSLSRSGADLGEQYF.

The rearrangement joins TRBV11-2 to TRBJ1-1; D perhaps matches TRBD1 (6 bases). The ends were cut back, 5 bases at V and 1 base at J, with 8 bases in the middle. CDR1 and CDR2 from the germline V gene are SGHAT and FQNNGV. The CDR3 consists of 13 residues. CDR3 coding DNA: TGTGCCAGCAGCCCGACAGGGAACACTGAAGCTTTCTTT. It specifies CASSPTGNTEAFF.

The chain is built from TRBV4-1 and TRBJ1-1; D not certain. This CDR3 is 13 amino acids long. The V gene lost 5 bases and the J gene lost 5 bases, with 12 bases spanning the gap. Germline CDR1 reads MGHRA; CDR2 reads YSYEKL. The CDR3 is CASSFSRPTEAFF. The CDR3 DNA follows: TGCGCCAGCAGCTTCTCCAGGCCTACTGAAGCTTTCTTT.

V is TRBV19 and J is TRBJ1-1; perhaps TRBD1 as D (5 bases). Germline CDR1 reads LNHDA; CDR2 reads SQIVND (reference sequence). V was cut by 3 bases and J by 3 bases, with 8 bases left in between. The CDR3 spans 13 residues. The CDR3 nucleotides are TGTGCCAGTAGTATCGCCAGGGACACTGAAGCTTTCTTT. Translation: CASSIARDTEAFF.

The chain links TRBV7-9 to TRBJ1-2; D possibly corresponds to TRBD1 (6 bases). Germline V gene sequence: CDR1 SEHNR, CDR2 FQNEAQ (reference sequence). Trimming removed 3 bases from V and 4 bases from J, with 12 bases in between. The CDR3 consists of 14 residues. The CDR3 coding sequence is TGTGCCAGCAGCTTTGGACAGACCTCCTATGGCTACACCTTC. This sequence encodes CASSFGQTSYGYTF. The variable domain in full, with the rest retrieved from reference TRBV7-9 and TRBJ1-2, is DTGVSQNPRHKITKRGQNVTFRCDPISEHNRLYWYRQTLGQGPEFLTYFQNEAQLEKSRLLSDRFSAERPKGSFSTLEIQRTEQGDSAMYLCASSFGQTSYGYTFGSGTRLTVV.

V usage is TRBV2 and J usage is TRBJ2-7; 11 bases fit TRBD2. This CDR3 comprises 17 residues. The V gene's germline CDR1 is SNHLY and CDR2 FYNNEI. Losses at the gene ends were 1 base for V and 3 bases for J; bases not matched to a gene: 8. CDR3 bases: TGTGCCAGCAGTGAAGTCGGTCTAGCGGGGGGATACTACGAGCAGTACGTC. This codes for CASSEVGLAGGYYEQYV.

The sample holds one count of this clone. This chain joins TRBV19 and TRBJ1-5; D gene uncertain. Germline V gives CDR1 LNHDA, CDR2 SQIVND (reference sequence). V was trimmed by 4 bases and J by 0 bases, leaving 10 bases between them. The CDR3 is made up of 15 amino acids. CDR3 DNA sequence: TGTGCCAGTAGTACCGGGGAGTATAGCAATCAGCCCCAGCATTTT. This encodes CASSTGEYSNQPQHF.

The chain couples TRBV19 to TRBJ2-7; TRBD1 aligns across 7 bases. V shed 2 bases and J 3 bases; nucleotides not matched to a gene: 13. This CDR3 has 17 residues. Germline CDR1 and CDR2: LNHDA and SQIVND (reference sequence). The chain's CDR3 is CASSIRKFTGDFYEQYF. DNA for the CDR3: TGTGCCAGTAGTATAAGGAAATTTACAGGGGATTTCTACGAGCAGTACTTC.

The CDR3 sequence: CASSSQGQGYGYTF. The CDR3 nucleotides are TGTGCCAGCAGCTCGCAGGGACAGGGGTATGGCTACACCTTC. The rearrangement links TRBV7-9 to TRBJ1-2; 10 bases are shared with TRBD1. This CDR3 spans 14 amino acids. V was pared by 4 bases and J by 5 bases, with 4 bases of the junction left unmatched. CDR1 SEHNR and CDR2 FQNEAQ come from the germline V gene (reference sequence).

This sequence joins TRBV30 and TRBJ1-1, with 9 positions matching TRBD1. J was trimmed by 12 bases and V by 1 base; bases with no gene match: 9. The CDR3 consists of 13 residues. Germline CDR1 reads GTSNPN; CDR2 reads SVGIG (reference sequence). This CDR3 is CAWSGTGTGRPFF. As DNA, the CDR3 is TGTGCCTGGAGTGGGACCGGGACAGGGAGGCCTTTCTTT.

This clone was seen once. The V and J genes are TRBV10-3 and TRBJ2-5; TRBD1 agrees at 9 bases. The CDR3 runs to 12 residues. Trimming at V came to 6 bases and at J to 5 bases, leaving 1 base not matched to a gene. Looked up from germline, CDR1 is ENHRY and CDR2 is SYGVKD. This CDR3 is CAIRGQGETQYF. The CDR3 DNA follows: TGTGCCATCAGAGGACAGGGGGAGACCCAGTACTTC.

The V call is TRBV2, the J call TRBJ2-3; 12 nucleotides match TRBD2. The V segment lost 3 bases and the J segment 6 bases; nucleotides outside the gene matches: 7. Per the germline V gene, CDR1 is SNHLY and CDR2 is FYNNEI. The CDR3 length is 16 residues. CDR3 sequence: CASSDPASGGEDTQYF. The CDR3 DNA sequence: TGTGCCAGCAGTGATCCTGCTAGCGGGGGGGAGGATACGCAGTATTTT.

The chain links TRBV7-2 to TRBJ1-6, with a tentative D call TRBD1 (6 bases). There are 15 residues in the CDR3. Trimming cost V 2 bases and J 5 bases, with 10 bases left between them. Germline V gene data show CDR1 as SGHTA and CDR2 as FQGNSA. In DNA form, the CDR3 reads TGTGCCAGCAGCTTAACGTCAGGGGATAATTCACCCCTCCACTTT. It encodes CASSLTSGDNSPLHF.

For this clone: The germline gene is not matched at one end of the junction; a read error may be the cause. The same CDR3 can be traced to other DNA sequences in this sample. This chain's CDR3 is CASSPGGQGYNSPLHF. CDR3 nucleotide sequence: TGTGCCAGCTCACCAGGGGGACAGGGCTATAATTCCCCCCTCCACTTT. The V gene is TRBV18, the J gene TRBJ1-6; TRBD1 matches 9 bases. The CDR3 covers 16 residues. CDR1 is KGHSH, CDR2 LQKENI, per germline. Using reference TRBV18 and TRBJ1-6 for the parts outside the CDR3, the full variable domain is NAGVMQNPRHLVRRRGQEARLRCSPMKGHSHVYWYRQLPEEGLKFMVYLQKENIIDESGMPKERFSAEFPKEGPSILRIQQVVRGDSAAYFCASSPGGQGYNSPLHFGNGTRLTVT.

V and J are TRBV23-1 and TRBJ1-3, with a possible D match to TRBD1 (5 bases). TRBV23-1 is an open reading frame whose function is uncertain. Trimming pared 8 bases from V and 3 bases from J, leaving 29 bases between. This CDR3 comprises 19 residues. Written as DNA, the CDR3 is TGCGCCAGCCATCGAATAAGTACGGACACCTCGACTGTTGGAAACACCATATATTTT. Its translation is CASHRISTDTSTVGNTIYF.

The chain uses TRBV7-3 and TRBJ2-1; 12 bases fit TRBD2. Per the germline V gene, CDR1 is SGHTA and CDR2 is FQGTGA. V lost 5 bases, J lost 12 bases, and 2 bases stayed unmatched. The CDR3 totals 12 residues. The CDR3: CASSGTSGPQFF. The CDR3 coding sequence is TGTGCCAGCAGCGGGACTAGCGGGCCGCAGTTCTTC.

The chain joins TRBV5-4 to TRBJ2-7, with D possibly matching TRBD2 (5 bases). Deletions cut 3 bases from V and 2 bases from J, with 12 bases between. The CDR3 has 14 residues. Germline CDR1 reads SGHNT; CDR2 reads YYREEE (reference sequence). The CDR3 region is CASSSPGETYEQYV. The DNA of the CDR3 is TGTGCCAGCAGCTCACCCGGGGAGACCTACGAGCAGTACGTC.

The V call is TRBV6-5, the J call TRBJ2-3; D perhaps matches TRBD1 (6 bases). The V end was cut by 5 bases, the J end by 4 bases, with 10 bases between. This CDR3 spans 13 amino acids. Germline CDR1 is MNHEY and CDR2 is SVGAGI. The CDR3 here is CASSPRGADTQYF. CDR3 nucleotides: TGTGCCAGCAGTCCCAGGGGCGCAGATACGCAGTATTTT.

CDR3 region: CASSQVGTGTYEQYF. Written as DNA, the CDR3 is TGCGCCAGCAGCCAAGTGGGGACAGGGACCTACGAGCAGTACTTC. The rearrangement uses TRBV4-1 and TRBJ2-7, with 9 bases fitting TRBD1. The CDR3 totals 15 residues. Trimming took 1 base from V and 2 from J; bases not matched to a gene: 3. Germline V CDR1 and CDR2: MGHRA, YSYEKL.

The rearrangement joins TRBV15 to TRBJ2-2; 9 bases map to TRBD2. V shed 7 bases, J shed 2 bases, and the junction held 11 bases outside the gene matches. Germline V gene sequence: CDR1 LNHNV, CDR2 YYDKDF (reference sequence). The CDR3 runs to 17 residues. For the CDR3, the DNA is TGTGCCACCATGGCGGGGGGGGTTCTTAATAACACCGGGGAGCTGTTTTTT. Amino acids: CATMAGGVLNNTGELFF.

The chain recombines TRBV11-2 with TRBJ1-5; 8 bases are a match to TRBD1. V gave up 4 bases and J gave up 8 bases; unmatched junction bases: 13. Looked up from germline, CDR1 is SGHAT and CDR2 is FQNNGV. The CDR3 spans 16 residues. DNA of the CDR3: TGTGCCAGCAGCTCCTCCGGACAGGGTGGGCGGAAGCCCCAGCATTTT. This translates into CASSSSGQGGRKPQHF.

The rearrangement joins TRBV5-6 to TRBJ1-1; D uncertain. V was trimmed by 0 bases and J by 5 bases, leaving 8 bases between them. Germline assignment: CDR1 SGHDT and CDR2 YYEEEE. The CDR3 contains 13 residues. The CDR3 DNA is TGTGCCAGCAGCTTGGGAGGGAGGACTGAAGCTTTCTTT. This translates into CASSLGGRTEAFF. The full variable domain, its missing parts supplied by reference TRBV5-6 and TRBJ1-1, is DAGVTQSPTHLIKTRGQQVTLRCSPKSGHDTVSWYQQALGQGPQFIFQYYEEEERQRGNFPDRFSGHQFPNYSSELNVNALLLGDSALYLCASSLGGRTEAFFGQGTRLTVV.

V usage is TRBV4-3 and J usage is TRBJ1-4; 8 nucleotides match TRBD1. The ends lost 3 bases at V and 10 bases at J; junction bases unmatched: 7. Looked up from germline, CDR1 is LGHNA and CDR2 is YSLEER. There are 14 residues in the CDR3. This CDR3 reads CASSHKDRAGKLFF. Written as DNA, the CDR3 is TGCGCCAGCAGCCATAAGGACAGGGCGGGAAAACTGTTTTTT.

The V gene is TRBV2, the J gene TRBJ2-7; 7 bases map to TRBD1. Germline trimming cut 6 bases from V and 1 base from J; bases unmatched to any gene: 6. CDR3 length: 14 residues. Looked up from germline, CDR1 is SNHLY and CDR2 is FYNNEI. CDR3: CASRSGTDSYEQYV. In DNA, the CDR3 is TGTGCCAGCAGGTCCGGGACAGATTCCTACGAGCAGTACGTC.

This rearrangement joins TRBV27 to TRBJ2-7; D remains ambiguous. Per the germline V gene, CDR1 is MNHEY and CDR2 is SMNVEV (reference sequence). The length of the CDR3 is 12 residues. V lost 0 bases, J lost 6 bases, and 6 bases lay in between. The DNA of the CDR3 is TGTGCCAGCAGTTTATCGAGTGGCGAGCAGTACTTC. Translated, it gives CASSLSSGEQYF.